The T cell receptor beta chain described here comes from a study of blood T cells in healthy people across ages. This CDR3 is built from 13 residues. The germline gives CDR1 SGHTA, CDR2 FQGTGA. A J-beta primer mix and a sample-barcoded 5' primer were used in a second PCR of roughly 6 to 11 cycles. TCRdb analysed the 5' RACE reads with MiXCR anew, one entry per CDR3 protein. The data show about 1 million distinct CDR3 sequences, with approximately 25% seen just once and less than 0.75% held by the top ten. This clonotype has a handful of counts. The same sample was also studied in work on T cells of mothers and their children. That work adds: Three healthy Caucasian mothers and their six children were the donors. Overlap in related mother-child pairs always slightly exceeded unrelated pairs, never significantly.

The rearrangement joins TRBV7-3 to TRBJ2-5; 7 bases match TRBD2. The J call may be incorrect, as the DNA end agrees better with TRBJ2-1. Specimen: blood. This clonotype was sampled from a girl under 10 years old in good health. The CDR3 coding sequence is TGTGCCAGCAGCCCCCTCCCCCCGGGAGGGCAGTTCTTC. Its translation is CASSPLPPGGQFF.